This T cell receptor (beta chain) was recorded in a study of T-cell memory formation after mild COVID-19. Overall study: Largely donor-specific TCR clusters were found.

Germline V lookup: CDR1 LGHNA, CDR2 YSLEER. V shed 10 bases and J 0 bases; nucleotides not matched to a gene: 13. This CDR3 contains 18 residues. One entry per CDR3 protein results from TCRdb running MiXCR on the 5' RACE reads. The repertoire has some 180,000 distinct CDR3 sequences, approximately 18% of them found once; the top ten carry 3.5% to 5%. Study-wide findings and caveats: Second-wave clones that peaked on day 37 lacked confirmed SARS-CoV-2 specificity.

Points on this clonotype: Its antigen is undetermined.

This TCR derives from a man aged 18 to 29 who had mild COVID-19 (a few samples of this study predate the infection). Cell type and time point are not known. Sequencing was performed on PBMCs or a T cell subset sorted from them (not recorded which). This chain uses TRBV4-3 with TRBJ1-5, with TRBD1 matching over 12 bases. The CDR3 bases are TGCGCCACCCGTTCGGGACAGGGGGCTGAATCTAGCAATCAGCCCCAGCATTTT. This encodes CATRSGQGAESSNQPQHF.